Following are 6 T cell receptor beta chains from one sample sequenced in a study of cytomegalovirus exposure and HLA in healthy donors. Amplification used 60 Vbeta primers and 13 Jbeta primers. Profiled with immunoSEQ multiplex PCR; TCRdb holds only in-frame clones, not every one. The data show about 120,000 clones, 80% to 85% seen once. Sequencing was done on a sample of PBMCs. Receptors were obtained from a woman aged 40 to 50 in good health and CMV-seronegative.

In nucleotides, the CDR3 is TGTGCCAGCAGCCCCGGAGGGGCCCTCTATGGCTACACCTTC. Protein product: CASSPGGALYGYTF. This chain uses TRBV5-4 with TRBJ1-2; possible D gene TRBD1, 5 bases. The CDR3 has 14 residues. Germline V gene sequence: CDR1 SGHNT, CDR2 YYREEE (reference sequence). Trimming took 4 bases from V and 4 from J, leaving 14 bases between them. The full variable domain, completed using reference TRBV5-4 and TRBJ1-2, is ETGVTQSPTHLIKTRGQQVTLRCSSQSGHNTVSWYQQALGQGPQFIFQYYREEENGRGNFPPRFSGLQFPNYSSELNVNALELDDSALYLCASSPGGALYGYTFGSGTRLTVV.

The rearrangement uses TRBV9 and TRBJ2-7; TRBD2 matches at 8 bases. The germline gives CDR1 SGDLS, CDR2 YYNGEE. J gave up 7 bases and V 3 bases, and 12 bases lay outside the gene matches. The CDR3 is made up of 15 amino acids. The CDR3, as DNA: TGTGCCAGCAGCGGGACCCCCGTGCGGGGGGTAGAGCAGTACTTC. This sequence encodes CASSGTPVRGVEQYF.

V is TRBV4-2 and J is TRBJ2-3; D remains unclear. The V end was cut by 0 bases, the J end by 5 bases, with 15 bases between. CDR1 is LGHNA and CDR2 is YNFKEQ in the germline V gene. This CDR3 comprises 16 residues. The CDR3, as DNA: TGTGCCAGCAGCCAAGATAGTCGAGAAACTGAAGATACGCAGTATTTT. As protein: CASSQDSRETEDTQYF.

This clone occurred a few times. The chain is built from TRBV6-5 and TRBJ1-6, with TRBD1 matching over 8 bases. Germline V gives CDR1 MNHEY, CDR2 SVGAGI. Losses at the gene ends were 2 bases for V and 7 bases for J; bases not matched to a gene: 4. The CDR3 is 15 residues long. CDR3 sequence reads: CASSYGQGLNSPLHF. CDR3 coding DNA: TGTGCCAGCAGTTACGGACAGGGCTTAAATTCACCCCTCCACTTT.

Turning to this clone: The conserved phenylalanine or tryptophan is not found at the CDR3 terminus, so this likely reflects a read error. V gene TRBV6-5 combines with J gene TRBJ1-3; D uncertain. This CDR3 has 15 amino acids. From germline, CDR1 is MNHEY and CDR2 SVGAGI. Trimming left V 0 bases short and J 5 bases short, with 11 bases between. The CDR3 region is CASSYSRLTRNTIYL. DNA of the CDR3: TGTGCCAGCAGTTACTCCCGACTGACCCGAAACACCATATATCTT.

The V and J genes are TRBV5-4 and TRBJ2-3, with 10 positions matching TRBD2. The CDR3 length is 17 residues. Germline V gene lookup returns CDR1 SGHNT and CDR2 YYREEE (reference sequence). The V gene end was trimmed by 4 bases and the J gene end by 0 bases; junction bases not matched to a gene: 8. The CDR3 nucleotides are TGTGCCAGCAGCCCTAGCGGGAGAGTCACTAGCACAGATACGCAGTATTTT. Encoded protein: CASSPSGRVTSTDTQYF. The full variable domain, in which reference TRBV5-4 and TRBJ2-3 provide the parts outside the CDR3, is ETGVTQSPTHLIKTRGQQVTLRCSSQSGHNTVSWYQQALGQGPQFIFQYYREEENGRGNFPPRFSGLQFPNYSSELNVNALELDDSALYLCASSPSGRVTSTDTQYFGPGTRLTVL.